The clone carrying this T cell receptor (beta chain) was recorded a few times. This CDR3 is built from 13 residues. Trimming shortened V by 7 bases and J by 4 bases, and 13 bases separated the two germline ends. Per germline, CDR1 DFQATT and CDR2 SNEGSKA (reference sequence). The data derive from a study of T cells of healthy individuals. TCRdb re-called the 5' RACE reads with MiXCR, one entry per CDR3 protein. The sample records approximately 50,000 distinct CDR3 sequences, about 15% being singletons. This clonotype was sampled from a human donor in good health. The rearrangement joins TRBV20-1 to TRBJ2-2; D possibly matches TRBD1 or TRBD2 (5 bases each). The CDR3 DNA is TGCAGTGTACGGGGCCCCAGCACCGGGGAGCTGTTTTTT. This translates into CSVRGPSTGELFF.